These 4 T cell receptor beta chains originate from one sample sequenced in a study of a mutant IDH1 vaccine in newly diagnosed glioma. Time point described: week 35, safety follow-up. With topical imiquimod, each dose of the vaccine consisted of 300 ug of mutant IDH1 20-mer peptide. The antigens of these receptors remain unknown. Using immunoSEQ multiplex PCR, the repertoire was profiled, and TCRdb retains in-frame clones only, with some absent. The sample carries tens of thousands of clones, 88% recorded once. The material sequenced was PBMCs, taken from a glioma patient whose treatment included an IDH1 peptide vaccine. These receptors were obtained from a woman between 35 and 50 years old with glioma.

The chain joins TRBV20-1 to TRBJ2-7; TRBD1 might be the D (6 bases). Germline V CDR1 and CDR2: DFQATT, SNEGSKA (reference sequence). The CDR3 spans 11 residues. With 1 base removed from V and 8 bases from J, the gap between germline ends came to 9 bases. The CDR3 protein is CSARVGAKQYF. CDR3 coding DNA: TGCAGTGCTAGAGTGGGGGCTAAGCAGTACTTC.

The chain couples TRBV2 to TRBJ1-5; 12 bases fit TRBD1. V was pared by 6 bases and J by 4 bases, with 7 bases of the junction left unmatched. Germline V gene lookup returns CDR1 SNHLY and CDR2 FYNNEI. CDR3 length: 16 amino acids. CDR3 in amino acids: CASRAGDRGRNQPQHF. The CDR3 region has the DNA TGTGCCAGCAGGGCCGGGGACAGGGGGCGGAATCAGCCCCAGCATTTT. Complete variable domain (other parts from reference TRBV2 and TRBJ1-5): EPEVTQTPSHQVTQMGQEVILRCVPISNHLYFYWYRQILGQKVEFLVSFYNNEISEKSEIFDDQFSVERPDGSNFTLKIRSTKLEDSAMYFCASRAGDRGRNQPQHFGDGTRLSIL.

The chain has TRBV6-1 and TRBJ1-1, with a tentative D call TRBD1 (5 bases). The V end lost 3 bases, the J end lost 0 bases, and 11 bases lay between the germline ends. The CDR3 has 15 residues. The germline V gene has CDR1 MNHNS and CDR2 SASEGT. The CDR3 sequence: CASSDRGRVNTEAFF. The CDR3 DNA reads as TGTGCCAGCAGTGATAGAGGCAGGGTGAACACTGAAGCTTTCTTT.

V usage is TRBV19 and J usage is TRBJ2-7; the D gene is possibly TRBD1 (6 bases). CDR1 and CDR2 (germline): LNHDA, SQIVND (reference sequence). V was cut by 6 bases and J by 4 bases, with 22 bases left in between. The CDR3 sequence is 16 residues long. The CDR3 DNA reads as TGTGCCAGTAGCCAGAGCAGGGGCAGGGGCGGATACGAGCAGTACTTC. Protein product: CASSQSRGRGGYEQYF. Together with reference TRBV19 and TRBJ2-7, the CDR3 gives the full variable domain: DGGITQSPKYLFRKEGQNVTLSCEQNLNHDAMYWYRQDPGQGLRLIYYSQIVNDFQKGDIAEGYSVSREKKESFPLTVTSAQKNPTAFYLCASSQSRGRGGYEQYFGPGTRLTVT.